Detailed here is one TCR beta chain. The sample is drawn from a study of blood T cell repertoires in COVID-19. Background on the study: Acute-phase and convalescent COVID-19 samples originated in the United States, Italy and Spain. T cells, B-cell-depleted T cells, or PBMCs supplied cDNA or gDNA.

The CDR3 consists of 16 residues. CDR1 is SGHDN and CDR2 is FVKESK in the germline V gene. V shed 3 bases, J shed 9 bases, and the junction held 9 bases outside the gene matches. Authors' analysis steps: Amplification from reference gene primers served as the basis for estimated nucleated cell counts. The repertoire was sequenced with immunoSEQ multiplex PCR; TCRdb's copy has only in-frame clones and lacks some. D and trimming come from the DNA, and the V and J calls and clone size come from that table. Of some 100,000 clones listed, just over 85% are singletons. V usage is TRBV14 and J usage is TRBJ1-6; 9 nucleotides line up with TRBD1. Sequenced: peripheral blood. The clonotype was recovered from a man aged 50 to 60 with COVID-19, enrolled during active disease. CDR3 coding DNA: TGTGCCAGCAGCCACGCGTCCGGGACAGGGCTTTCACCCCTCCACTTT. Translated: CASSHASGTGLSPLHF.